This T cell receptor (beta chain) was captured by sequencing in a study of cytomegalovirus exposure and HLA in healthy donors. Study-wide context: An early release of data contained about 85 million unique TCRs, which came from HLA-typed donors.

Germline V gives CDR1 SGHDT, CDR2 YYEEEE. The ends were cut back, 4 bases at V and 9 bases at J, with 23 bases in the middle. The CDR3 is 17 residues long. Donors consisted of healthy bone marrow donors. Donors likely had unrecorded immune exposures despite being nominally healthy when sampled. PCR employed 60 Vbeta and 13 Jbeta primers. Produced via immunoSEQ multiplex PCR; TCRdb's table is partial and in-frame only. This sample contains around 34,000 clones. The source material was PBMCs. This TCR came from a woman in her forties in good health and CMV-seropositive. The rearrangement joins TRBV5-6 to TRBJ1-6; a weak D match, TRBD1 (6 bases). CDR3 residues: CASSLTTGGPPTSPLHF. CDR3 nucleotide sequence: TGTGCCAGCAGCCTAACGACGGGGGGCCCCCCCACTTCACCCCTCCACTTT. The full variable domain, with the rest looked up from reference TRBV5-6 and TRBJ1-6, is DAGVTQSPTHLIKTRGQQVTLRCSPKSGHDTVSWYQQALGQGPQFIFQYYEEEERQRGNFPDRFSGHQFPNYSSELNVNALLLGDSALYLCASSLTTGGPPTSPLHFGNGTRLTVT.